The sequence of this TCR beta chain was determined in a study of early stage breast cancer tumors. Study overall: Most invasive tumors, twelve of 16, were ER+/PR+/HER2-. Invasive lobular carcinomas made up about 35% of the 12 ER+/PR+/HER2- tumors.

Findings and caveats of the study: In about 90% of the 16 patients, blood comparison separated tumor from normal breast.

This table comes from immunoSEQ multiplex PCR, and its TCRdb copy is limited to in-frame clones, with some not included. Of 5,000 to 6,500 clones detected, 73% appear once; the ten largest clones hold roughly 9%. As for this clone: Its antigen is currently unknown.

In germline, CDR1 is SGHNT, CDR2 YENEEA. This CDR3 comprises 16 residues. V shed 0 bases and J shed 5 bases, with 14 bases lying between them. Sufficient DNA from normal breast often required roughly 100-310 mg tissue. The sample was normal breast tissue next to the tumor. The source is a person aged 35-50 years with breast cancer. The rearrangement joins TRBV11-3 to TRBJ2-1; possible D gene TRBD2, 6 bases. CDR3 protein: CASSLDFTSRHNEQFF. The CDR3 nucleotides are TGTGCCAGCAGCTTAGATTTCACTAGCAGACACAATGAGCAGTTCTTC.